The 16 T cell receptor gamma chains given below trace back to one sample, sequenced in a study of Vδ1+ human thymocytes. Whole-study results and caveats: Highly polyclonal TRG and TRD repertoires with Gaussian CDR3 length distributions appeared in thymus.

RNA was extracted from the cells and then reverse transcribed. CDR3 amplicons came from multiplex PCR with pooled V-gene forward and constant-region reverse primers. TCRdb fed the multiplex PCR reads to CATT. The table has approximately 25,000 gamma-chain clones, over 15% seen once; the top ten hold about 1.9%. No cognate antigen is known for these TCRs. Input material: Vdelta1+ gamma-delta thymocytes from the thymus. Subset meaning: FACS-sorted CD3+ TCRalphabeta- TCRVdelta1+ TCRVdelta2- thymocytes. Source of these receptors: a boy younger than two who had congenital heart surgery.

In regard to this clone: The same CDR3 also results from other DNA sequences found in this sample. V is TRGV5 and J is TRGJ1 or TRGJ2. The CDR3 has 14 amino acids. The ends lost 2 bases at V and 6 bases at J; junction bases unmatched: 10. Germline CDR1 is VINAFY and CDR2 is YDVSNSKD. For the CDR3, the DNA is TGTGCCACCTGGGACAATGATCGTCTTTATAAGAAACTCTTT. Translation gives CATWDNDRLYKKLF.

This clone was picked up a small number of times. The chain carries TRGV5 and TRGJ1 or TRGJ2. The V and J ends lost 2 bases and 1 base, in that order; junction bases with no gene match: 8. Germline CDR1 VINAFY, CDR2 YDVSNSKD. CDR3 size: 15 residues. The CDR3 reads CATWDTGVNYYKKLF. In nucleotides, the CDR3 is TGTGCCACCTGGGACACTGGTGTAAATTATTATAAGAAACTCTTT.

The chain has TRGV9 and TRGJ1 or TRGJ2. Germline-derived CDR1 and CDR2 are GITISATS and ISYDGTV (reference sequence). V lost 1 base to trimming and J lost 3 bases; unmatched junction nucleotides: 6. The CDR3 has 14 amino acids. In DNA, the CDR3 is TGTGCCTTGTGGGAGGTTAACGTTTATTATAAGAAACTCTTT. This codes for CALWEVNVYYKKLF.

The V and J genes are TRGV9 and TRGJ1 or TRGJ2. Losses at the gene ends were 3 bases for V and 11 bases for J; bases not matched to a gene: 10. This CDR3 region has 12 residues. The V gene's germline CDR1 is GITISATS and CDR2 ISYDGTV (reference sequence). CDR3 coding DNA: TGTGCCTTGTGGGAGCCCCGATGTGAGAAACTCTTT. Translating gives CALWEPRCEKLF.

V is TRGV9 and J is TRGJP. The V and J ends lost 3 bases and 4 bases, in that order; junction bases with no gene match: 6. This CDR3 contains 17 residues. The germline gives CDR1 GITISATS, CDR2 ISYDGTV (reference sequence). CDR3 loop: CALWETKQELGKKIKVF. In nucleotides, the CDR3 is TGTGCCTTGTGGGAGACCAAACAAGAGTTGGGCAAAAAAATCAAGGTATTT.

The V call is TRGV2, the J call TRGJ1 or TRGJ2. The CDR3 consists of 14 residues. With V trimmed by 3 bases and J by 10 bases, 15 bases remained unmatched. The germline CDR1 and CDR2 sequences are EGSNGY and YDSYNSKV. The CDR3 protein is CATWDNVTGGKKLF. CDR3 coding DNA: TGTGCCACCTGGGACAATGTCACCGGGGGGAAGAAACTCTTT.

This clone has more than one count but fewer than ten. The V gene is TRGV4, the J gene TRGJ1 or TRGJ2. This CDR3 is 14 amino acids long. From germline, CDR1 is EGSTGY and CDR2 YDSYTSSV. The V segment lost 0 bases and the J segment 6 bases; nucleotides outside the gene matches: 8. CDR3 nucleotide sequence: TGTGCCACCTGGGATGGGCCGTCTTGTTATAAGAAACTCTTT. Its protein product is CATWDGPSCYKKLF.

This clone occurred a few times. A read error may be the cause here, since a much bigger clone is one base away. This same CDR3 is encoded by further DNA sequences in the sample. The chain combines TRGV9 with TRGJ1 or TRGJ2. The CDR3 length is 12 residues. V trimming: 1 base; J trimming: 5 bases; junction bases outside the gene matches: 2. The germline V gene has CDR1 GITISATS and CDR2 ISYDGTV (reference sequence). As DNA, the CDR3 is TGTGCCTTGTGGGAGGTACATTATAAGAAACTCTTT. Its translation: CALWEVHYKKLF.

The genes are TRGV2 and TRGJ1 or TRGJ2. The germline gives CDR1 EGSNGY, CDR2 YDSYNSKV. The CDR3 covers 13 residues. J was trimmed by 9 bases and V by 4 bases; bases with no gene match: 12. CDR3 nucleotides: TGTGCCACCTGGGATCCTGGGAGGGGTAAGAAACTCTTT. As protein: CATWDPGRGKKLF.

The chain uses TRGV4 and TRGJ1 or TRGJ2. J gave up 0 bases and V 4 bases, and 9 bases lay outside the gene matches. Germline V CDR1 and CDR2: EGSTGY, YDSYTSSV. The CDR3 loop spans 15 amino acids. The DNA for the CDR3 is TGTGCCACCTGGGAAGTCAGGCTGAATTATTATAAGAAACTCTTT. It codes for CATWEVRLNYYKKLF.

This clone was detected only a few times. A read error may explain this, as a much larger clone is one base away. Different DNA sequences within this sample yield the same CDR3. This chain uses TRGV4 with TRGJ1 or TRGJ2. This CDR3 comprises 13 residues. V was clipped by 4 bases and J by 1 base; unmatched bases: 4. Germline CDR1 EGSTGY, CDR2 YDSYTSSV. The CDR3 loop is CATWDPNYYKKLF. The CDR3 nucleotides are TGTGCCACCTGGGACCCTAATTATTATAAGAAACTCTTT.

This clone has only a few counts. This chain links TRGV3 with TRGJ1 or TRGJ2. J gave up 0 bases and V 0 bases, and 5 bases lay outside the gene matches. Per the germline V gene, CDR1 is VTNTFY and CDR2 is YDVSTARD (reference sequence). The CDR3 totals 15 residues. CDR3 protein: CATWDRHQNYYKKLF. In DNA form, the CDR3 reads TGTGCCACCTGGGACAGGCACCAGAATTATTATAAGAAACTCTTT.

V and J are TRGV4 and TRGJ1 or TRGJ2. Germline V gene data show CDR1 as EGSTGY and CDR2 as YDSYTSSV. The CDR3 has 13 residues. The J segment lost 6 bases and the V segment lost 2 bases, leaving 7 bases of the junction unmatched. The chain's CDR3 is CATWDEVCYKKLF. The CDR3, as DNA: TGTGCCACCTGGGATGAAGTGTGTTATAAGAAACTCTTT.

There are a few counts of this clone. Sequence at one end of the junction differs from germline and may be a read error. The V call is TRGV3, the J call TRGJ1 or TRGJ2. Germline V gene lookup returns CDR1 VTNTFY and CDR2 YDVSTARD (reference sequence). CDR3 length: 13 residues. CDR3 in DNA: TGTGCAACCTGGGACACGATTTATTATAAGAAACTCTTT. It specifies CATWDTIYYKKLF.

This clone was detected only a few times. Other DNA sequences within the sample encode an identical CDR3. The chain combines TRGV3 with TRGJ1 or TRGJ2. CDR1 is VTNTFY, CDR2 YDVSTARD, per germline (reference sequence). The CDR3 runs 14 residues. Germline trimming cut 0 bases from V and 4 bases from J; bases unmatched to any gene: 6. DNA of the CDR3: TGTGCCACCTGGGACAGGCCTCCCTATTATAAGAAACTCTTT. Translated, it gives CATWDRPPYYKKLF.

This clone was seen a few times. The rearrangement joins TRGV9 to TRGJ1 or TRGJ2. The junction had 6 bases not matched to a gene; V was cut back by 2 bases and J by 11 bases. The CDR3 extends over 11 amino acids. In germline, CDR1 is GITISATS, CDR2 ISYDGTV (reference sequence). The CDR3 bases are TGTGCCTTGTGGGAGGCGAGCCAGAAACTCTTT. Translation: CALWEASQKLF.